This T cell receptor beta chain was captured by sequencing in a study of cytomegalovirus exposure and HLA in healthy donors. The PCR employed 60 Vbeta primers together with 13 Jbeta primers. Using immunoSEQ multiplex PCR, the repertoire was profiled, and TCRdb retains in-frame clones only, with some absent. This table holds over 90,000 clones, around 81% found once. Sample: PBMCs. This receptor was taken from a man aged 40-49 years in good health and CMV-seropositive.

The CDR3 DNA reads as TGCGCCAGCAGCCAAGCGGGGGTCGGCATAGGCAATGAGCAGTTCTTC. Translating gives CASSQAGVGIGNEQFF. The chain combines TRBV4-1 with TRBJ2-1; TRBD2 is a possible D gene (6 bases). Germline assignment: CDR1 MGHRA and CDR2 YSYEKL. This CDR3 is 16 amino acids long. The V gene lost 1 base and the J gene lost 6 bases, with 16 bases spanning the gap.